Given below is one T cell receptor (beta chain) in context. What it recognizes is unknown. This CDR3 spans 15 amino acids. Trimming removed 5 bases at V and 2 bases at J, with 13 bases between. This sample was taken from a study of CD8 T cells in ankylosing spondylitis. Study-level findings and limits: CD8+ cells made up the disease-linked clones, which were relatively rare in peripheral blood. For ankylosing spondylitis blood, a TCR beta motif of about 8 highly homologous variants appeared characteristic.

A single record per CDR3 protein comes from TCRdb applying MiXCR to the 5' RACE reads. Here the sample spans 290,000 or so distinct CDR3 sequences, more than 20% being singletons. The sequenced sample was blood, either unsorted or a sorted T cell fraction (not recorded which). The TCR sequence derives from a female donor with ankylosing spondylitis or in good health (not recorded which). This rearrangement joins TRBV12-3 or TRBV12-4 to TRBJ1-5, with D maybe TRBD1 (6 bases). Here the CDR3 DNA reads TGTGCCAGCAGTCCAGGGGCGCGGGGCAATCAGCCCCAGCATTTT. Its protein product is CASSPGARGNQPQHF.